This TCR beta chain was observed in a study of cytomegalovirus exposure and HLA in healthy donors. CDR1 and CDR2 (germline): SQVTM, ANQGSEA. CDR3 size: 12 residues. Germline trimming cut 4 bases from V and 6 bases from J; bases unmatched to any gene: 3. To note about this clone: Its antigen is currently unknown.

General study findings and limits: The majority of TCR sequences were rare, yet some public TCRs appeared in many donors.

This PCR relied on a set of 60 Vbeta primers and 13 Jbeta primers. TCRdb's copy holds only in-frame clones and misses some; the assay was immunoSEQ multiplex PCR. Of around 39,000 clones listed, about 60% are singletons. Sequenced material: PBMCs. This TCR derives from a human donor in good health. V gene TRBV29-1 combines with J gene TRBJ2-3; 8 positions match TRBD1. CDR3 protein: CSVGTGTDTQYF. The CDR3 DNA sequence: TGCAGCGTTGGGACAGGGACCGATACGCAGTATTTT.